These T cell receptor beta chains were read from a single sample in a study of OX40 agonist ivuxolimab in advanced cancers. Sequencing used immunoSEQ multiplex PCR; TCRdb keeps in-frame clones, though not all of them. Of some 41,000 clones listed, roughly 89% are singletons. The sample was CD4+ or CD8+ T cells sorted from blood, taken in a trial of the OX40 agonist ivuxolimab. Receptors were obtained from an adult with an advanced solid tumor such as melanoma, head and neck, liver or kidney cancer. CDR3s include the opening cysteine and the closing phenylalanine or tryptophan. D genes are given only for firm matches. Not every row has a clone size; where given, it reads once, few, many or a size class.

j_call	d_call	v_call	clone_size	cdr3_nt	cdr3_aa
TRBJ1-1	-	TRBV6-1	-	TGTGCCAGCAGTGAATGGGTCGATCCAGAGACTGAAGCTTTCTTT	CASSEWVDPETEAFF
TRBJ2-3	TRBD2	TRBV6-5	-	TGTGCCAGCAGTTATGAGGCTAGCGGGAGATATACGCAGTATTTT	CASSYEASGRYTQYF
TRBJ1-1	TRBD1	TRBV29-1	-	TGCAGCGTCGAAACAGGGGGGACTGAAGCTTTCTTT	CSVETGGTEAFF
TRBJ1-1	TRBD1	TRBV10-3	-	TGTGCCATCAGTGAATCCAACAGGGGAGGGACTGAAGCTTTCTTT	CAISESNRGGTEAFF
TRBJ2-3	-	TRBV5-1	-	TGCGCCAGCAGCTTGGAACTCTCAGATACGCAGTATTTT	CASSLELSDTQYF
TRBJ1-4	-	TRBV19	-	TGTGCCAGTACAAGGGGGACAACTAATGAAAAACTGTTTTTT	CASTRGTTNEKLFF
TRBJ2-7	-	TRBV27	-	TGTGCCAGCAGTTTGCTAGCGAGGCCCTACGAGCAGTACTTC	CASSLLARPYEQYF
TRBJ1-5	-	TRBV6-1	-	TGTGCCAGCCTGATTACTAGCAATCAGCCCCAGCATTTT	CASLITSNQPQHF
TRBJ1-2	-	TRBV6-1	-	TGTGCCAGCAAAGGGGCAGCGCTAAACTATGGCTACACCTTC	CASKGAALNYGYTF
TRBJ2-1	-	TRBV21-1	-	TGTGCCAGCAGAGGCAGGGAAGACAATGAGCAGTTCTTC	CASRGREDNEQFF
TRBJ2-3	TRBD2	TRBV4-1	-	TGCGCCAGCAGCCAAGACGGGGGAGGGACAGATACGCAGTATTTT	CASSQDGGGTDTQYF
TRBJ1-4	-	TRBV27	-	TGTGCCAGCAGTTTTGGTGGTAATGAAAAACTGTTTTTT	CASSFGGNEKLFF
TRBJ1-5	TRBD1	TRBV6-1	-	TGTGCCAGCAGCAGACAGGGAGATCAGCCCCAGCATTTT	CASSRQGDQPQHF
TRBJ2-3	TRBD2	TRBV5-1	once	TGCGCCAGCAGCTTGGGTGATAGCGGGAGTGCAGATACGCAGTATTTT	CASSLGDSGSADTQYF
TRBJ1-1	-	TRBV19	-	TGTGCCAGTAGTATCAACACTGAAGCTTTCTTT	CASSINTEAFF
TRBJ1-4	-	TRBV29-1	-	TGCAGCGTCGCCAACCGGGCCTCGAATGAAAAACTGTTTTTT	CSVANRASNEKLFF
TRBJ2-5	-	TRBV30	-	TGTGCCTGGGCCGGGGCGGAACAAGAGACCCAGTACTTC	CAWAGAEQETQYF
TRBJ1-5	-	TRBV21-1	-	TGTGCCAGCAGCGCCCCTCAGGGTAGCAATCAGCCCCAGCATTTT	CASSAPQGSNQPQHF
TRBJ2-7	-	TRBV10-3	few	TGTGCCATCAGTGAGTCGACTCAGGCCTACGAGCAGTACTTC	CAISESTQAYEQYF
TRBJ2-2	-	TRBV5-4	-	TGTGCCAGCAGCTTGTCGTCAGACCCCGCGAACACCGGGGAGCTGTTTTTT	CASSLSSDPANTGELFF
TRBJ2-7	TRBD1	TRBV6-5	few	TGTGCCAGCAGTCTCACCGGGACAGGGGCCAACTTC	CASSLTGTGANF
TRBJ2-3	-	TRBV9	-	TGTGCCAGCAGCGTAGAGGGGGATACGCAGTATTTT	CASSVEGDTQYF
TRBJ1-6	-	TRBV5-1	-	TGCGCCAGCAGCCAGGGAGGAACGGGCGGGGATTCACCCCTCCACTTT	CASSQGGTGGDSPLHF
TRBJ2-7	-	TRBV28	-	TGTGCCAGCACCTCCCCGGGACTCTACGAGCAGTACTTC	CASTSPGLYEQYF
TRBJ2-5	-	TRBV2	-	TGTGCCAGTTTAATAGCCTTCGAGACCCAGTACTTC	CASLIAFETQYF
TRBJ1-1	-	TRBV18	-	TGTGCCAGCTCACGGGACATTGAGACTGAAGCTTTCTTT	CASSRDIETEAFF
TRBJ1-3	-	TRBV14	-	TGTGCCAGCAGCCCCCACCTGGGAAGCTCTGGAAACACCATATATTTT	CASSPHLGSSGNTIYF
TRBJ2-1	-	TRBV27	-	TGTGCCAGCAGTGCTACAGGGCACTCCTACAATGAGCAGTTCTTC	CASSATGHSYNEQFF
TRBJ2-3	TRBD2	TRBV2	-	TGTGCCAGCAGTGGCTTTACTAGCGGGAAGGTAGATACGCAGTATTTT	CASSGFTSGKVDTQYF
TRBJ1-3	-	TRBV10-3	-	TGTGCCATCAGTGACAATAGGGGCGGGCCCTTGAATCGCGGAAACACCACATATTTT	CAISDNRGGPLNRGNTTYF
TRBJ1-3	-	TRBV18	once	TGTGCCAGCTCACCAAGGGAAAGAGACTCTGGAAACACCATATATTTT	CASSPRERDSGNTIYF
TRBJ2-1	TRBD1	TRBV11-3	-	TGTGCCAGCAGCCTACAGGGGGCCTACAATGAGCAGTTCTTC	CASSLQGAYNEQFF
TRBJ2-2	TRBD2	TRBV19	-	TGTGCCAGTAGTCCAAAGGGACTAGCGGGAGGGCCTTACACCGGGGAGCTGTTTTTT	CASSPKGLAGGPYTGELFF
TRBJ1-2	-	TRBV28	once	TGTGCCAGCAGTTCCGGGACCTACTTTAACTATGGCTACACCTTC	CASSSGTYFNYGYTF
TRBJ2-7	-	TRBV5-1	-	TGCGCCAGCAGCGCCCGGGGGAGTGGCGAGCAGTACTTC	CASSARGSGEQYF
TRBJ2-1	-	TRBV4-1	-	TGCGCCAGCAGCCAAGTATTTCAGCGCCTGAGCTCCTACAATGAGCAGTTCTTC	CASSQVFQRLSSYNEQFF
TRBJ2-5	-	TRBV5-1	-	TGCGCCAGCAGCCAGGGACTTCCTCAAGAGACCCAGTACTTC	CASSQGLPQETQYF
TRBJ1-6	-	TRBV7-8	-	TGTGCCAGCAGCTTAGCAGGGAGGAGTTCACCCCTCCACTTT	CASSLAGRSSPLHF
TRBJ1-2	TRBD1	TRBV23-1	-	TGCGCCAGCGGCCGGGACAGGGGCTTCGGCTATGGCTACACCTTC	CASGRDRGFGYGYTF
TRBJ2-3	-	TRBV7-3	-	TGTGCCAGCAGCTTATACGCGGGGCGCACAGATACGCAGTATTTT	CASSLYAGRTDTQYF
TRBJ2-1	TRBD2	TRBV7-2	-	TGTGCCAGCAGAAGGACTAGCGGGATAAATGAGCAGTTCTTC	CASRRTSGINEQFF
TRBJ2-2	-	TRBV7-2	-	TGTGCCAGCAGCACGCCCGAGGTGCGGGAGCTGTTTTTT	CASSTPEVRELFF
TRBJ2-7	TRBD2	TRBV4-1	-	TGCGCCAGCAGCCTTCTAGCGGAAAGCTCCTACGAGCAGTACTTC	CASSLLAESSYEQYF
TRBJ1-4	-	TRBV28	-	TGTGCCAGCAGTTTTGGCGGAGTAACTAATGAAAAACTGTTTTTT	CASSFGGVTNEKLFF
TRBJ2-7	TRBD1	TRBV18	-	TGTGCCAGCTCACCAACCCGACAGGGGGCGTACGAGCAGTACTTC	CASSPTRQGAYEQYF
TRBJ2-7	TRBD2	TRBV2	-	TGTGCCAGCACCACTAGCGGGACCGTCTACGAGCAGTACTTC	CASTTSGTVYEQYF
TRBJ1-3	-	TRBV6-6	-	TGTGCCAGCAGTTATAGGGTACCGAACTCTGGAAACACCATATATTTT	CASSYRVPNSGNTIYF
TRBJ2-1	-	TRBV9	-	TGTGCCAGCAGCCCCTCCGGATCAAGCTCCTACAATGAGCAGTTCTTC	CASSPSGSSSYNEQFF
TRBJ2-5	TRBD1	TRBV5-4	-	TGTGCCAGCAGATTAAGGGGGCGAGAGACCCAGTACTTC	CASRLRGRETQYF
TRBJ1-4	-	TRBV2	-	TGTGCCAGCAGTCGGGTGGCTAACGACGAAAAACTGTTTTTT	CASSRVANDEKLFF
TRBJ2-7	-	TRBV21-1	-	TGTGCCAGCCCGGGACGGGTGACTAGCGGGCCATCCTACGAGCAGTACTTC	CASPGRVTSGPSYEQYF
TRBJ2-6	TRBD1	TRBV5-4	-	TGTGCCAGCAGCTTTGGACAGGCGGCTGGGGCCAACGTCCTGACTTTC	CASSFGQAAGANVLTF
TRBJ1-5	-	TRBV6-1	-	TGTGCCAGCAGTCCCGGGTCGGCAGGCAATCAGCCCCAGCATTTT	CASSPGSAGNQPQHF
TRBJ2-3	-	TRBV5-8	-	TGTGCCAGCAGCCCTCGGCAGGGCGCGGCAGATACGCAGTATTTT	CASSPRQGAADTQYF
TRBJ1-5	-	TRBV5-1	-	TGCGCCAGCAGCCCAGGGATTGCGAGCAATCAGCCCCAGCATTTT	CASSPGIASNQPQHF
TRBJ2-3	-	TRBV5-4	-	TGTGCCAGCAGCCCCGGAGATACGCAGTATTTT	CASSPGDTQYF
TRBJ1-2	TRBD1	TRBV6-6	-	TGTGCCAGCAGGGATGGACAGGGAGGGAACGGCTACACCTTC	CASRDGQGGNGYTF
TRBJ2-2	-	TRBV2	-	TGTGCCAGCGGTCGCGGGCGACACGGGGAGCTGTTTTTT	CASGRGRHGELFF
TRBJ2-2	TRBD1	TRBV9	-	TGTGCCAGCAGCCCCTGGGACAGGGTGGCCGGGGAGCTGTTTTTT	CASSPWDRVAGELFF